The 24 T cell receptor beta chains below all came from one sample that was sequenced in a study of OX40 agonist ivuxolimab in advanced cancers. Generated by immunoSEQ multiplex PCR, the TCRdb table keeps only in-frame clones and is missing some. The profile shows under 80,000 clones, roughly 87% of them singletons. The source was CD4+ or CD8+ T cells sorted from blood, collected in a trial of the OX40 agonist ivuxolimab. Receptors originate from an adult with an advanced solid tumor such as melanoma, head and neck, liver or kidney cancer.

V gene TRBV11-3 combines with J gene TRBJ2-1, with D unclear. V was cut by 0 bases and J by 8 bases, with 8 bases left in between. Germline lookup yields CDR1 SGHNT and CDR2 YENEEA. The CDR3 covers 13 residues. CDR3 region: CASSLDLDHEQFF. For the CDR3, the DNA is TGTGCCAGCAGCTTAGATCTGGACCATGAGCAGTTCTTC.

The chain carries TRBV19 and TRBJ1-4; 9 bases align to TRBD1. Germline V gives CDR1 LNHDA, CDR2 SQIVND (reference sequence). With 3 bases clipped from V and 7 bases from J, the junction kept 3 bases outside the gene matches. The CDR3 covers 14 residues. The CDR3: CASSIGQGSEKLFF. For the CDR3, the DNA is TGTGCCAGTAGTATCGGACAGGGGAGTGAAAAACTGTTTTTT. Complete variable domain (other parts from reference TRBV19 and TRBJ1-4): DGGITQSPKYLFRKEGQNVTLSCEQNLNHDAMYWYRQDPGQGLRLIYYSQIVNDFQKGDIAEGYSVSREKKESFPLTVTSAQKNPTAFYLCASSIGQGSEKLFFGSGTQLSVL.

V is TRBV21-1 and J is TRBJ1-2; the D segment call TRBD1 is taken from the table without a DNA check. TRBV21-1 is listed as a pseudogene. The CDR3 spans 17 residues. CDR3 sequence reads: CASSRSRTGPYCYGYTF. The DNA for the CDR3 is TGTGCCAGCAGCCGGAGCCGGACAGGCCCCTATTGCTATGGCTACACCTTC.

This chain joins TRBV5-6 and TRBJ2-1; 11 bases agree with TRBD2. V was pared by 5 bases and J by 8 bases, with 6 bases of the junction left unmatched. CDR1 is SGHDT and CDR2 is YYEEEE in the germline V gene. The CDR3 has 14 residues. The CDR3 loop reads CASRTGLAGDEQFF. The CDR3 nucleotides are TGTGCCAGCAGGACTGGACTAGCGGGCGATGAGCAGTTCTTC.

The chain is built from TRBV29-1 and TRBJ1-1; D not resolved. Germline lookup yields CDR1 SQVTM and CDR2 ANQGSEA. The CDR3 length is 13 residues. V lost 4 bases, J lost 1 base, and 10 bases lay in between. CDR3 in DNA: TGCAGCGTTGTGTCATCAGGGAACACTGAAGCTTTCTTT. Its translation is CSVVSSGNTEAFF.

V is TRBV6-6 and J is TRBJ1-4; D call uncertain. V lost 2 bases to trimming and J lost 8 bases, with 9 bases between them. The CDR3 runs to 13 residues. Per germline, CDR1 MNHNY and CDR2 SVGAGI (reference sequence). As DNA, the CDR3 is TGTGCCAGCAGTTACAGGGAGTACGAAAAACTGTTTTTT. Translation: CASSYREYEKLFF.

The chain combines TRBV5-4 with TRBJ2-1; the match to TRBD2 covers 9 bases. CDR1 and CDR2 (germline): SGHNT, YYREEE (reference sequence). CDR3 size: 14 residues. The J segment lost 10 bases and the V segment lost 4 bases, leaving 9 bases of the junction unmatched. The DNA for the CDR3 is TGTGCCAGCAGCGTTAGCGGGGGCCCTTGGGAGCAGTTCTTC. Translating gives CASSVSGGPWEQFF.

The V and J genes are TRBV6-4 and TRBJ2-3, with D possibly TRBD2 on 5 matching bases. The CDR3 has 16 residues. Trimming removed 9 bases at V and 2 bases at J, with 21 bases between. The germline V gene has CDR1 MRHNA and CDR2 SNTAGT. CDR3 region: CASQPPDGLLTDTQYF. The CDR3 DNA sequence: TGTGCCAGTCAGCCTCCTGACGGACTTCTCACAGATACGCAGTATTTT.

This chain connects TRBV7-3 to TRBJ2-7, with D unresolved. Deletions cut 5 bases from V and 7 bases from J, with 21 bases between. The CDR3 consists of 15 residues. Germline V gene sequence: CDR1 SGHTA, CDR2 FQGTGA. CDR3 nucleotide sequence: TGTGCCAGCAGCCCTCGAAGCTCATACCTCGGAGAGCAGTACTTC. Protein product: CASSPRSSYLGEQYF.

The rearrangement links TRBV7-9 to TRBJ2-7; D gene ambiguous. There are 13 residues in the CDR3. With 0 bases removed from V and 9 bases from J, the gap between germline ends came to 12 bases. Germline CDR1 SEHNR, CDR2 FQNEAQ (reference sequence). Here the CDR3 DNA reads TGTGCCAGCAGCTTAGCCCTAGGCAGGCGGCAGTACTTC. Amino acid sequence: CASSLALGRRQYF.

For this clone: Other DNA sequences from this sample encode an identical CDR3 as well. The chain joins TRBV4-2 to TRBJ1-2; D is possibly TRBD1 (6 bases). The V end lost 0 bases, the J end lost 11 bases, and 19 bases lay between the germline ends. Germline V gives CDR1 LGHNA, CDR2 YNFKEQ. CDR3 length: 15 residues. CDR3 region: CASSQEDRPMGGYTF. CDR3 coding DNA: TGTGCCAGCAGCCAAGAGGACAGACCCATGGGTGGTTACACCTTC.

V and J are TRBV29-1 and TRBJ2-7; D call uncertain. This CDR3 is built from 13 residues. V lost 0 bases to trimming and J lost 1 base, with 7 bases between them. Per germline, CDR1 SQVTM and CDR2 ANQGSEA. The CDR3, as DNA: TGCAGCGTTGAAGACCTGGGGTCCTACGAGCAGTACTTC. It translates to CSVEDLGSYEQYF.

This rearrangement joins TRBV19 to TRBJ2-7; tentatively, D is TRBD1 (6 bases). The length of the CDR3 is 13 residues. Looked up from germline, CDR1 is LNHDA and CDR2 is SQIVND (reference sequence). The V and J ends lost 6 bases and 1 base respectively, with 10 bases between them. CDR3 sequence (DNA): TGTGCCAGTAGCCTTACAGGGTCCTACGAGCAGTACTTC. This codes for CASSLTGSYEQYF.

The rearrangement uses TRBV4-1 and TRBJ1-6, with unresolved D. Germline V CDR1 and CDR2: MGHRA, YSYEKL. CDR3 length equals 19 residues. Trimming shortened V by 0 bases and J by 0 bases, and 15 bases separated the two germline ends. The DNA for the CDR3 is TGCGCCAGCAGCCAAGATTTTGGCAGGCTGAACTCCTATAATTCACCCCTCCACTTT. Its protein is CASSQDFGRLNSYNSPLHF.

The J gene is TRBJ1-3, the V gene TRBV7-2; possible D gene TRBD1, 6 bases. Germline lookup yields CDR1 SGHTA and CDR2 FQGNSA. Trimming stripped 1 base from V and 7 bases from J, with 20 bases between. The CDR3 is 17 residues long. The CDR3 bases are TGTGCCAGCAGCTTAGTTTGGGGGGGCGAGACGGGGAACACCATATATTTT. Encoded protein: CASSLVWGGETGNTIYF.

V usage is TRBV18 and J usage is TRBJ2-7; D gene unclear. Germline V lookup: CDR1 KGHSH, CDR2 LQKENI. The CDR3 spans 12 residues. The V and J ends lost 5 bases and 2 bases respectively, with 7 bases between them. CDR3 loop: CASSSLTYEQYF. CDR3 bases: TGTGCCAGCTCATCTCTGACCTACGAGCAGTACTTC.

V usage is TRBV9 and J usage is TRBJ2-4; 16 bases map to TRBD2. CDR3 size: 15 residues. The V segment lost 7 bases and the J segment 5 bases; nucleotides outside the gene matches: 3. Germline V CDR1 and CDR2: SGDLS, YYNGEE. The CDR3 loop reads CASGGTSGGENIQYF. The CDR3 bases are TGTGCCAGCGGCGGGACTAGCGGGGGGGAAAACATTCAGTACTTC.

Remarks on this clone: This sample includes further DNA sequences coding for the same CDR3. The V and J genes are TRBV19 and TRBJ2-1, with 7 bases that match TRBD2. The CDR3 sequence is 14 residues long. Germline V gene data show CDR1 as LNHDA and CDR2 as SQIVND (reference sequence). Losses at the gene ends were 6 bases for V and 0 bases for J; bases not matched to a gene: 2. As DNA, the CDR3 is TGTGCCAGTAGGGGGGGGAGCTCCTACAATGAGCAGTTCTTC. This translates into CASRGGSSYNEQFF.

This chain links TRBV5-4 with TRBJ2-2, with 10 bases aligning to TRBD1. The junction had 3 bases not matched to a gene; V was cut back by 4 bases and J by 6 bases. Germline V gene lookup returns CDR1 SGHNT and CDR2 YYREEE (reference sequence). This CDR3 region has 14 residues. CDR3 sequence: CASSDGQGAGELFF. The CDR3 DNA is TGTGCCAGCAGCGACGGACAGGGGGCCGGGGAGCTGTTTTTT.

The genes are TRBV10-3 and TRBJ2-5; tentative D call: TRBD1 (6 bases). The CDR3 covers 12 residues. CDR1 is ENHRY, CDR2 SYGVKD, per germline. V was trimmed by 4 bases and J by 3 bases, leaving 6 bases between them. CDR3 DNA: TGTGCCATCAGTGGGACAGAAGAGACCCAGTACTTC. Protein sequence: CAISGTEETQYF.

This chain connects TRBV18 to TRBJ1-3, with unresolved D. V gave up 6 bases and J gave up 3 bases, with 6 bases separating them. The CDR3 covers 12 residues. CDR1 and CDR2 (germline): KGHSH, LQKENI. The CDR3 sequence is CASSLDGNTIYF. CDR3 bases: TGTGCCAGCTCCCTGGATGGAAACACCATATATTTT.

A single count supports this clone. This chain uses TRBV9 with TRBJ2-1, with 10 bases that match TRBD2. The CDR3 extends over 14 amino acids. V was pared by 0 bases and J by 8 bases, with 2 bases of the junction left unmatched. The germline V gene encodes CDR1 SGDLS and CDR2 YYNGEE. CDR3 bases: TGTGCCAGCAGCGTAGGTCTAGCGGGAGATGAGCAGTTCTTC. Translation gives CASSVGLAGDEQFF. Combining the CDR3 with reference TRBV9 and TRBJ2-1 gives the whole variable domain DSGVTQTPKHLITATGQRVTLRCSPRSGDLSVYWYQQSLDQGLQFLIQYYNGEERAKGNILERFSAQQFPDLHSELNLSSLELGDSALYFCASSVGLAGDEQFFGPGTRLTVL.

The chain joins TRBV27 to TRBJ2-7; 8 nucleotides line up with TRBD1. Germline V gene lookup returns CDR1 MNHEY and CDR2 SMNVEV (reference sequence). The CDR3 totals 14 residues. With 6 bases clipped from V and 3 bases from J, the junction kept 7 bases outside the gene matches. CDR3 sequence (DNA): TGTGCCAGCAGCTGGACAGGGAGTGACTACGAGCAGTACTTC. Amino acid sequence: CASSWTGSDYEQYF.

In nucleotides, the CDR3 is TGCAGCGTTTTCGGAGGAGTGGATGAGCAGTTCTTC. Its translation: CSVFGGVDEQFF. The chain recombines TRBV29-1 with TRBJ2-1; a possible D gene is TRBD2 (5 bases). Per the germline V gene, CDR1 is SQVTM and CDR2 is ANQGSEA. Between the trimmed V and J ends, which lost 5 bases and 8 bases, there was a span of 13 bases. The CDR3 consists of 12 residues.